The 8 T cell receptor beta chains below all came from one sample that was sequenced in a study of blood T cell repertoires in COVID-19. This table comes from immunoSEQ multiplex PCR, and its TCRdb copy is limited to in-frame clones, with some not included. The data contain about 100,000 clones, roughly 80% of them singletons. Sequenced material: peripheral blood. The receptors stem from a man aged 50 to 60 with active or convalescent COVID-19.

The CDR3 reads CASSSGTGNTGELFF. The CDR3 coding sequence is TGTGCCAGCAGCTCCGGGACAGGGAACACCGGGGAGCTGTTTTTT. The rearrangement joins TRBV7-2 to TRBJ2-2, with 8 bases matching TRBD1. Per the germline V gene, CDR1 is SGHTA and CDR2 is FQGNSA. This CDR3 contains 15 residues. Germline trimming cut 4 bases from V and 1 base from J; bases unmatched to any gene: 2.

This clone was seen only a few times. V usage is TRBV2 and J usage is TRBJ2-3, with 8 nucleotides matching TRBD2. The CDR3 runs to 15 residues. With V trimmed by 6 bases and J by 6 bases, 11 bases remained unmatched. Germline V lookup: CDR1 SNHLY, CDR2 FYNNEI. This CDR3 reads CASSDGRVHSDTQYF. CDR3 nucleotides: TGTGCCAGCAGCGACGGGAGGGTACACAGTGATACGCAGTATTTT.

The V gene is TRBV2, the J gene TRBJ2-4; weak D call: TRBD2 (5 bases). Germline values: CDR1 SNHLY, CDR2 FYNNEI. Trimming took off 6 bases at V and 2 bases at J, with 17 bases between the two ends. The CDR3 is made up of 16 amino acids. CDR3 in DNA: TGTGCCAGCAGAGCCGACACGGACGGGACCAAAAACATTCAGTACTTC. It specifies CASRADTDGTKNIQYF.

This clone has just one count. V and J are TRBV10-3 and TRBJ1-2; D gene ambiguous. The CDR3 consists of 14 residues. Germline CDR1 reads ENHRY; CDR2 reads SYGVKD. Trimming stripped 8 bases from V and 10 bases from J, with 23 bases between. The CDR3 loop reads CAIRRPRSDPLYTF. CDR3 sequence (DNA): TGTGCCATCCGGCGACCTAGGTCTGATCCTCTCTACACCTTC.

V usage is TRBV5-5 and J usage is TRBJ2-5; D call uncertain. Deletions cut 0 bases from V and 3 bases from J, with 3 bases between. From germline, CDR1 is SGHKS and CDR2 YYEKEE (reference sequence). The CDR3 spans 12 residues. The CDR3: CASSLAEETQYF. In nucleotides, the CDR3 is TGTGCCAGCAGCTTGGCCGAAGAGACCCAGTACTTC.

The chain employs TRBV18 and TRBJ1-3; TRBD1 matches at 9 bases. Germline-derived CDR1 and CDR2 are KGHSH and LQKENI. Trimming at V came to 3 bases and at J to 0 bases, leaving 9 bases not matched to a gene. The CDR3 runs 18 residues. CDR3 sequence: CASSPRTGTGSSGNTIYF. For the CDR3, the DNA is TGTGCCAGCTCACCCAGGACCGGGACAGGGAGCTCTGGAAACACCATATATTTT.

On this clone: At one boundary the junction diverges from the germline segment, which might be a read error. The gene calls are TRBV11-2 and TRBJ2-1; D may be TRBD2 (5 bases). The CDR3 has 15 amino acids. Germline values: CDR1 SGHAT, CDR2 FQNNGV. Written as DNA, the CDR3 is TGCGCCAGCCTGAAGGTGGGAGCGGATTACAATGAGCAGTTCTTC. Translation: CASLKVGADYNEQFF.

The V gene is TRBV3-1 (or the pseudogene TRBV3-2), the J gene TRBJ1-2, with 7 positions matching TRBD1. The junction had 9 bases not matched to a gene; V was cut back by 6 bases and J by 5 bases. Germline CDR1 LGHDT, CDR2 YNNKEL (reference sequence). The CDR3 totals 14 residues. CDR3 sequence: CASSPGTASYGYTF. The DNA for the CDR3 is TGTGCCAGCAGTCCCGGGACAGCATCTTATGGCTACACCTTC.